This TCR beta chain was profiled in a study of persistence of HIV-infected CD4 T cells (dated by TCRdb to 2019 to 2021). Study-level background: The study isolated CMV- and HIV-1 Gag-responding CD4+ T cells from ART-treated individuals to examine antigen-driven clonal expansion of HIV-1-infected cells. The median time the participants had spent on suppressive ART was 8 years. Peripheral blood samples of up to about 200 mL were taken at multiple time points, with the exception of a couple of participants who underwent leukapheresis at a single time point. The clonality of all cells in each sorted population was measured by TCRbeta sequencing, and the clonality of infected cells was measured by proviral sequencing. Cross-participant TCR cluster analysis included 8 participants for CMV and over five participants for Gag. The study at large found these results: Only a small number of individuals took part in the study, and only a limited range of antigens was tested. TCRbeta richness in CMV- and Gag-responding cells was significantly lower than in anti-CD3/anti-CD28-responding cells; CMV-responding cells had higher oligoclonality than CD3/CD28-stimulated and Gag-responding cells. Within the same sorted populations, TCR oligoclonality correlated with proviral oligoclonality. Enrichment of degenerate expanded CDR3beta sequences was found in antigen-responding cells, suggesting convergent selection of CD4+ responses to CMV and Gag. Because the TCR analyses were done in bulk, restricting them to just the rare CMV-responding cells that actually carried HIV-1 proviruses was not possible.

This clone showed up just a few times. Its antigen target is currently unknown. No base-level quality is on record; no much larger clone is a single base apart. The immunoSEQ hsTCRB assay version 4, run in survey mode, was used to sequence TCRbeta repertoires from genomic DNA. For TCRbeta sequencing, genomic DNA was diluted to around 9.9 ng/uL, with up to 1 ug used per sample. As for the original processing: Analysis of the TCRbeta data was done in ImmunoSeq Analyzer 3.0, and diversity was computed on productive nucleotide rearrangements. Using the Immunarch R package, the improved Chao index served to estimate lower-bound TCR diversity and the Gini coefficient served to estimate clonality. Nucleotide rearrangements that differed but encoded the same CDR3beta amino acid sequence were counted as separate clonotypes. Differential abundance analysis identified TCRbeta sequences significantly enriched in antigen-responding cells relative to anti-CD3/anti-CD28-activated cells. TCRs were clustered by predicted peptide-MHC specificity with GLIPH2, both within individual participants and across merged participant data sets. TCRdb re-hosts the immuneACCESS table, in-frame sequences only. Its copies lack some clones; in the studies checked, an unresolved V gene accounts for under half of them, and the cause for the rest is not known. V, J and clone size derive from that table, while D and trimming were established from the DNA sequence. Present in this sample are 30,000 to 35,000 clones, roughly 80% of which were seen just once. Over 0.7% of the sample belongs to the ten largest clones.

This sample's treatment or condition label indicates: suppressive antiretroviral therapy. Lysates of CMV-infected fibroblasts were used at about 11 ug/mL for cell stimulation. Memory CD4+ T cells that did not respond, being CD40L-negative, CD69-negative and CD45RO-high, were sorted as memory populations depleted of antigen-responding cells. HIV-1-infected adults in whom suppressive ART had been started during chronic infection were enrolled as participants. For at least 4 years, the participants' plasma HIV-1 RNA had been undetectable, below 50 copies/mL. To be included, participants needed a CD4+ T cell count above 400 cells/uL and a positive CMV serology. Before stimulation, PBMCs were isolated using density centrifugation and then depleted of CD8+ T cells. For approximately 18 hours, the CD8-depleted PBMCs were stimulated with anti-CD28/CD49d costimulation, a CD40-blocking antibody, and enfuvirtide to prevent new infections. Cell sorting was performed on a Beckman Coulter MoFlo Legacy or XDP sorter, and dead cells were excluded with propidium iodide. Genomic DNA was extracted with the QIAamp DNA Mini Kit for samples above one million cells, otherwise with the Quick-DNA Microprep Kit.

The CDR1 and CDR2 encoded by the germline V gene (reference sequence) are SEHNR and FQNEAQ. The junction carries 13 bases between V and J, which are trimmed by 8 bases and 3 bases respectively. The CDR3 covers 14 residues, taking in both the cysteine and the phenylalanine. Only the CDR3 part of the read is kept: 42 bases, read in frame from the first base. The TCR was taken from an adult man with HIV who was CMV-seropositive. The chain is encoded by TRBV7-9 joined to TRBJ2-2; the D assignment is uncertain and may be TRBD1 or TRBD2, with 5 bases supporting each. The material sequenced was CD4+ T cells sorted from PBMCs after roughly 20-hour stimulation, taken from a patient who received antiretroviral therapy. This specimen's cell subset or site label, per the study, means: CD40L-CD69- CD45RO-high memory CD4 T cells not responding to CMV lysate. The CDR3 amino acid sequence is: CASGSGTDTGELFF. The nucleotide sequence reads TGTGCCAGCGGTTCCGGGACGGACACCGGGGAGCTGTTTTTT.